This T cell receptor (beta chain) was found in a study of blood T cells in healthy people across ages. The overall study: Template switching picked up about one barcoded beta molecule for each two T cells.

The CDR3 runs to 14 residues. Trimming cost V 10 bases and J 8 bases; bases outside gene matches: 12. From germline, CDR1 is MNHNS and CDR2 SASEGT. The donors, healthy Caucasians from Russia, were aged 6 to 90. Staff drew 8 to 10 milliliters of peripheral blood from each donor. Each sample provided at least 5.5 micrograms of extracted total RNA. For the second PCR, which ran for roughly 7 to 11 cycles, a sample-barcoded 5' primer and a J-beta primer mix were used. From the 5' RACE reads, TCRdb called clonotypes with MiXCR, one entry per CDR3 protein. The sample contains 1,300,000 or so distinct CDR3 sequences, around 55% of which appear only once.

This sequence joins TRBV6-1 and TRBJ1-4; 8 bases are shared with TRBD1. The specimen sequenced was blood. The clonotype comes from a man between 18 and 35 years old in good health. The CDR3 here is CATKDRVRAEKLFF. The DNA for the CDR3 is TGTGCCACCAAGGACAGGGTCCGCGCGGAAAAACTGTTTTTT.